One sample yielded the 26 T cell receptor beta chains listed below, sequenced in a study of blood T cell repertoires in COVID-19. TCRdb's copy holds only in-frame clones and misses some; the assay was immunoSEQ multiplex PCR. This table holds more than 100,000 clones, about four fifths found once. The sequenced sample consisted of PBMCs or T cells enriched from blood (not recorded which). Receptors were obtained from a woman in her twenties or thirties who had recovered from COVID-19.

The chain's CDR3 is CASTGNLGEKLFF. Written as DNA, the CDR3 is TGCGCCAGTACAGGGAACCTTGGTGAAAAACTGTTTTTT. This chain joins TRBV10-2 and TRBJ1-4; maybe TRBD1 (6 bases). Between the trimmed V and J ends, which lost 9 bases and 7 bases, there was a span of 15 bases. The length of the CDR3 is 13 residues. From germline, CDR1 is WSHSY and CDR2 SAAADI.

The CDR3 sequence: CASSSSGQGYEQYF. Here the CDR3 DNA reads TGTGCCAGCAGTTCCTCCGGACAGGGCTACGAGCAGTACTTC. The genes are TRBV6-2 or TRBV6-3 and TRBJ2-7, with 8 bases aligning to TRBD1. CDR3 length: 14 residues. V lost 4 bases and J lost 3; bases outside the gene matches: 5. Germline assignment: CDR1 MNHEY and CDR2 SVGEGT.

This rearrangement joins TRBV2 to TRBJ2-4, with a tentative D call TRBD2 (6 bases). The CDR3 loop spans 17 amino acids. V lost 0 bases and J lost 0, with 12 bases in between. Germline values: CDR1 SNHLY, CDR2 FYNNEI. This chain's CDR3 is CASSEAGGSLAKNIQYF. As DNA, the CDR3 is TGTGCCAGCAGTGAAGCGGGGGGTTCGTTAGCCAAAAACATTCAGTACTTC. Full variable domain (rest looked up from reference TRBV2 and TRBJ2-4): EPEVTQTPSHQVTQMGQEVILRCVPISNHLYFYWYRQILGQKVEFLVSFYNNEISEKSEIFDDQFSVERPDGSNFTLKIRSTKLEDSAMYFCASSEAGGSLAKNIQYFGAGTRLSVL.

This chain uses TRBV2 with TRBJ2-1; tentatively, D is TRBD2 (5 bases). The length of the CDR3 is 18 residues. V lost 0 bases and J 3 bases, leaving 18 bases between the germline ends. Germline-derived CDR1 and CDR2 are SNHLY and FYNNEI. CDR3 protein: CASSEALLGGRNYNEQFF. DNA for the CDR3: TGTGCCAGCAGTGAAGCGCTTCTGGGCGGGCGAAACTACAATGAGCAGTTCTTC.

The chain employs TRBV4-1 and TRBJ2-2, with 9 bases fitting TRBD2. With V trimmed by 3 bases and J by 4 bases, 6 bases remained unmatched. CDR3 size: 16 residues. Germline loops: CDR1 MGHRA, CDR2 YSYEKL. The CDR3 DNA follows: TGCGCCAGCAGCCATCCACTAGCGGGTATCACCGGGGAGCTGTTTTTT. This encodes CASSHPLAGITGELFF.

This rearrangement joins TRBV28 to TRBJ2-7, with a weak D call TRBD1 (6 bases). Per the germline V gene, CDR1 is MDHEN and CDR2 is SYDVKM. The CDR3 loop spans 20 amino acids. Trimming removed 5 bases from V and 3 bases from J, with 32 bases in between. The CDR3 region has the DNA TGTGCCAGCAGTCCGATACGCTTTCGCCGGGACAAACTATTCAACTACGAGCAGTACTTC. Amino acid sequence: CASSPIRFRRDKLFNYEQYF.

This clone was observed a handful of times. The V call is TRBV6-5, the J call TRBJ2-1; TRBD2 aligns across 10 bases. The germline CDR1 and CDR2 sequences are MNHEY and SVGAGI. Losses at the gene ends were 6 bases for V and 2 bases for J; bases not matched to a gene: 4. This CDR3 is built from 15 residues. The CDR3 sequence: CASSLLAGAYNEQFF. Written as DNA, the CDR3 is TGTGCCAGCAGCCTTCTAGCGGGAGCCTACAATGAGCAGTTCTTC.

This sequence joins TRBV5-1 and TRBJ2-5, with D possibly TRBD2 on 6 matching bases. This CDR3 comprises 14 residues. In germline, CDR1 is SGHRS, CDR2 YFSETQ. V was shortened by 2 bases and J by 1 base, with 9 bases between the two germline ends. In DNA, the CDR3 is TGCGCCAGCAGCTTCGGACTAACCCAAGAGACCCAGTACTTC. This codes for CASSFGLTQETQYF.

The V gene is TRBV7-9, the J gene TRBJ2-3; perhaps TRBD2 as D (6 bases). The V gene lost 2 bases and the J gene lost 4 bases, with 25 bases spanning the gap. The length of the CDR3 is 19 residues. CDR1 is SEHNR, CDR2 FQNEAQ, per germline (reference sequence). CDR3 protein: CASSLSPRRGAGRADTQYF. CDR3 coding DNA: TGTGCCAGCAGCTTATCCCCCCGAAGAGGGGCGGGAAGGGCAGATACGCAGTATTTT.

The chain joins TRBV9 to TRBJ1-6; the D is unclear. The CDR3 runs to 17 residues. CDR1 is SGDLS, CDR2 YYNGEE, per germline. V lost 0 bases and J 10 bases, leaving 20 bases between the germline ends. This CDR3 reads CASSVGLGPLIGSPLHF. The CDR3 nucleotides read TGTGCCAGCAGCGTAGGGTTGGGCCCCCTCATCGGCTCACCCCTCCACTTT.

The CDR3: CASSYTGGLGGANVLTF. The CDR3 DNA reads TGCGCCAGCAGCTATACAGGGGGCTTAGGTGGGGCCAACGTCCTGACTTTC. V gene TRBV5-1 combines with J gene TRBJ2-6; the match to TRBD1 covers 9 bases. Germline-derived CDR1 and CDR2 are SGHRS and YFSETQ. The CDR3 consists of 17 residues. Trimming cost V 3 bases and J 3 bases; bases outside gene matches: 7.

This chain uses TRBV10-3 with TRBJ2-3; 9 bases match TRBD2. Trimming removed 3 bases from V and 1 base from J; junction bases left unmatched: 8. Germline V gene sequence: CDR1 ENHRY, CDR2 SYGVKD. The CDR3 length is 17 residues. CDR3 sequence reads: CAISENLAGSGTDTQYF. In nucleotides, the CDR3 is TGTGCCATCAGTGAAAATCTAGCGGGATCCGGCACAGATACGCAGTATTTT.

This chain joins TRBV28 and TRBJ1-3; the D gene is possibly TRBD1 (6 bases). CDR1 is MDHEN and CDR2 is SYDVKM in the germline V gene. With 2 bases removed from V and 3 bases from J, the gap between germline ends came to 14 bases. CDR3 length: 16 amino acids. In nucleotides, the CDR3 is TGTGCCAGCAGTTTACGAGCCCCCAGGGGTGGAAACACCATATATTTT. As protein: CASSLRAPRGGNTIYF.

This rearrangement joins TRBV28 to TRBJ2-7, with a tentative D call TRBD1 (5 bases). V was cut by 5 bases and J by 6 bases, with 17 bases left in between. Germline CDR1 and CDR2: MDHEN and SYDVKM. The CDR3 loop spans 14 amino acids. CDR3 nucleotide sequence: TGTGCCAGCAGTCCAGGGTGGGGATGTTGCGAGCAGTACTTC. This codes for CASSPGWGCCEQYF.

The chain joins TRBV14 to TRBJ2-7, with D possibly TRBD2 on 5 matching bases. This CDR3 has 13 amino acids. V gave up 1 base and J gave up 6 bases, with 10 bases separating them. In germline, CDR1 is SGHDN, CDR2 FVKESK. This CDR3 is CASSQVGGSEQYF. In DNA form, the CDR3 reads TGTGCCAGCAGCCAAGTTGGAGGTTCCGAGCAGTACTTC.

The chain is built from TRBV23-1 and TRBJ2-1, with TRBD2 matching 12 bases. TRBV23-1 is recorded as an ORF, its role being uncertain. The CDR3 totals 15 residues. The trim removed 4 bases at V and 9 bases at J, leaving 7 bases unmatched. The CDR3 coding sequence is TGCGCCAGCAGTCCCCCCGGACTAGCGGGACTTGAGCAGTTCTTC. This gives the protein CASSPPGLAGLEQFF.

The CDR3 coding sequence is TGTGCCAGCAGTAGAAACAGGGGATACCAGCATTTT. This codes for CASSRNRGYQHF. V usage is TRBV28 and J usage is TRBJ1-5; TRBD1 matches at 7 bases. The CDR3 length is 12 residues. The trim removed 5 bases at V and 12 bases at J, leaving 7 bases unmatched. Germline CDR1 reads MDHEN; CDR2 reads SYDVKM.

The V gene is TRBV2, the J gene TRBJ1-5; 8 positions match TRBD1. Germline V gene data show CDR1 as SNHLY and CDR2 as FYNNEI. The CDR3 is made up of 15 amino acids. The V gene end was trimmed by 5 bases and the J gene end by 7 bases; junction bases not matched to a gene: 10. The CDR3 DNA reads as TGTGCCAGCAGTTTCGGACAGGGTGAAGGACAGCCCCAGCATTTT. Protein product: CASSFGQGEGQPQHF.

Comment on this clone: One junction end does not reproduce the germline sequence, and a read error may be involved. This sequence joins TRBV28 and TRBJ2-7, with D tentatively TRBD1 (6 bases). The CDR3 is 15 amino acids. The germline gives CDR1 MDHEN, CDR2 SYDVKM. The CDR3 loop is CASSDPGTRAYEQYF. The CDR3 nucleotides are TGTGCCAGCAGTGATCCCGGGACAAGGGCCTATGAGCAGTACTTC.

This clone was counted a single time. CDR3 region: CASSSDRGSNQPQHF. CDR3 in DNA: TGTGCCAGCAGCTCAGACAGAGGTAGCAATCAGCCCCAGCATTTT. V is TRBV7-2 and J is TRBJ1-5; weak D call: TRBD1 (5 bases). CDR1 is SGHTA, CDR2 FQGNSA, per germline. The CDR3 contains 15 residues. Trimming cost V 4 bases and J 0 bases, with 10 bases left between them.

The CDR3 spells CASSLDRDSSYEQYF. Here the CDR3 DNA reads TGTGCCAGCAGCTTAGATAGGGACTCATCCTACGAGCAGTACTTC. V usage is TRBV7-2 and J usage is TRBJ2-7; D is possibly TRBD2 (6 bases). CDR3 length: 15 residues. Germline lookup yields CDR1 SGHTA and CDR2 FQGNSA. V was pared by 1 base and J by 1 base, with 11 bases between.

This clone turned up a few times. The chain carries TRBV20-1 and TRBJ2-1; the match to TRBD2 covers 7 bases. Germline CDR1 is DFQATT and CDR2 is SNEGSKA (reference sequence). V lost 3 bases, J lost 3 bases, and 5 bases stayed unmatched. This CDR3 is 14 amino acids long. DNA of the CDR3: TGCAGTGCTAGTGCCGGACTAGACTACAATGAGCAGTTCTTC. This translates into CSASAGLDYNEQFF.

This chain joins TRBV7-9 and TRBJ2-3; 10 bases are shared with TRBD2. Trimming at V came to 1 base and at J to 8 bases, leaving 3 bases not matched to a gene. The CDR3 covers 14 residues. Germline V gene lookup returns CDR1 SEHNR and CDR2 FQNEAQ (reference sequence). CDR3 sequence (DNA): TGTGCCAGCAGCTTAGGAGCGGGAGGGGCTACGCAGTATTTT. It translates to CASSLGAGGATQYF.

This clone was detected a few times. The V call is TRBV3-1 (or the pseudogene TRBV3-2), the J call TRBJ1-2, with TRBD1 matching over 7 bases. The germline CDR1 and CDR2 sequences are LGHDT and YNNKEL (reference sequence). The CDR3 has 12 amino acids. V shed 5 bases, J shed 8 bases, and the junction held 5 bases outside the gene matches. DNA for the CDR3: TGTGCCAGCAGCACAGGGGAGGAGGGCTACACCTTC. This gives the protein CASSTGEEGYTF.

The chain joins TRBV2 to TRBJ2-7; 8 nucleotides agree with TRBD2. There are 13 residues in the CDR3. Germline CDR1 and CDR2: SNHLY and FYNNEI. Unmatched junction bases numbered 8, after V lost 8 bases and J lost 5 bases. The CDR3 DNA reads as TGTGCCAGCGACACTAGCGGCGTCGACGAGCAGTACTTC. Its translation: CASDTSGVDEQYF.

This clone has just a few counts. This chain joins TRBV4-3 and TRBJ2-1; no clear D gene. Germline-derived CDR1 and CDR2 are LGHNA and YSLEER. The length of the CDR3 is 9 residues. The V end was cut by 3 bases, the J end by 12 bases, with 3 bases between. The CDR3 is CASSQRQFF. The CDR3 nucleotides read TGCGCCAGCAGCCAGAGGCAGTTCTTC.